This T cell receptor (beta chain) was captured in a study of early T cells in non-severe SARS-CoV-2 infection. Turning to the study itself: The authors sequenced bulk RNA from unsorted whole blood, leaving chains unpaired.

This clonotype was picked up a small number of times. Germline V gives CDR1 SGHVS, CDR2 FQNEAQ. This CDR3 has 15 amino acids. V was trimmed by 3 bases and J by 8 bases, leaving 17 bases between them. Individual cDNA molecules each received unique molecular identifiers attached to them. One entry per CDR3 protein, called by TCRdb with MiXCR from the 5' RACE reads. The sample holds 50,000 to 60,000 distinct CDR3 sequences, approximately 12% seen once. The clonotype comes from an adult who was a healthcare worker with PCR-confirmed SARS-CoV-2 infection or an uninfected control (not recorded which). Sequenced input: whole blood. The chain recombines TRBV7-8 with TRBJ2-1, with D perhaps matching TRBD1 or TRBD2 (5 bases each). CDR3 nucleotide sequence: TGTGCCAGCAGCTTGGGCCAGGGACGTTCCGATGAGCAGTTCTTC. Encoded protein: CASSLGQGRSDEQFF.